Listed below are T cell receptor beta chains from one sample, sequenced in a study of blood T cell repertoires in COVID-19. This table comes from immunoSEQ multiplex PCR, and its TCRdb copy is limited to in-frame clones, with some not included. This repertoire shows about 130,000 clones, roughly 72% found once; its top ten account for 4.5% to 6%. The material sequenced was peripheral blood. Receptor source: a man older than 75 with COVID-19, enrolled during active disease. Each CDR3 is given with its conserved first and last residue. A D gene is named only where the DNA matches it firmly. Some rows have no size entry. The others give once, few or many, or a class for an expanded clone.

V gene	clone size	J gene	D gene	CDR3 DNA	CDR3 protein
TRBV28	NA	TRBJ1-6	NA	TGTGCCAGCAGACCTACAGTAGTCAGGCTTTCACCCCTCCACTTT	CASRPTVVRLSPLHF
TRBV5-1	NA	TRBJ2-7	NA	TGCGCCAGCAGCTTCTCAGGTCTAACCTACGAGCAGTACTTC	CASSFSGLTYEQYF
TRBV10-3	NA	TRBJ2-1	NA	TGTGCCATCAGTGGCGACTCGACCTACAATGAGCAGTTCTTC	CAISGDSTYNEQFF
TRBV5-5	NA	TRBJ2-7	TRBD2	TGTGCCAGCAGACTAACTAGCGCAACCTACGAGCAGTACTTC	CASRLTSATYEQYF
TRBV6-5	NA	TRBJ1-1	TRBD1	TGTGCCAGCAGCCGAGGGGGCGCAATCGTTGAAGCTTTCTTT	CASSRGGAIVEAFF
TRBV5-4	NA	TRBJ2-7	TRBD2	TGTGCCAGCAGCTTAGCTAGCGGCCCCGGGGTGGGGCAGTACTTC	CASSLASGPGVGQYF
TRBV2	few	TRBJ1-6	TRBD1	TGTGCCAGCAGGGGACAGGGCTATCGTTCACCCCTCCACTTT	CASRGQGYRSPLHF
TRBV16	NA	TRBJ1-2	TRBD1	TGTGCCAGCAGCCAATTGGGACAGGAGCTCTATGGCTACACCTTC	CASSQLGQELYGYTF
TRBV6-2/TRBV6-3	NA	TRBJ2-3	NA	TGTGCCAGCAGTCGAACTCCCGTTAGCACGCAGTATTTT	CASSRTPVSTQYF
TRBV6-5	once	TRBJ2-5	TRBD1	TGTGCCAGCAGCCCGGACAGGGGGAACCAAGAGACCCAGTACTTC	CASSPDRGNQETQYF
TRBV11-2	NA	TRBJ2-7	NA	TGTGCCAGCAGCTTAGAAATGACAGGCGAGCAGTACTTC	CASSLEMTGEQYF
TRBV6-5	NA	TRBJ1-4	TRBD1	TGTGCCATCCCTCAAGGGACAGGAAATGAAAAACTGTTTTTT	CAIPQGTGNEKLFF
TRBV21-1	NA	TRBJ2-2	NA	TGTGCCAGCAGCAAAGGGCCTGGGAGGGGTAGGAACACCGGGGAGCTGTTTTTT	CASSKGPGRGRNTGELFF
TRBV5-1	NA	TRBJ2-2	TRBD1	TGCGCCAGCAGCTTTAGGGGAACAGGGGTAACCGGGGAGCTGTTTTTT	CASSFRGTGVTGELFF
TRBV19	few	TRBJ2-1	TRBD2	TGTGCCAGTCAGGGACTAGCGGGAGGGCCGGGTTACAATGAGCAGTTCTTC	CASQGLAGGPGYNEQFF
TRBV6-5	NA	TRBJ1-2	TRBD1	TGTGCCAGCAGTTACGGGACAGGGGGCGATTACTATGGCTACACCTTC	CASSYGTGGDYYGYTF
TRBV13	NA	TRBJ2-7	TRBD2	TGTGCCAGCAGCTTAGAAGCGGGATCCCCCTACGAGCAGTACTTC	CASSLEAGSPYEQYF
TRBV27	NA	TRBJ2-7	TRBD1	TGTGCCAGCAGCGGGGACAGGACCCGACTCTCCTACGAGCAGTACTTC	CASSGDRTRLSYEQYF
TRBV5-1	NA	TRBJ2-2	TRBD2	TGCGCCAGCAGCTCCCAGACTAGCGCGGAGACCGGGGAGCTGTTTTTT	CASSSQTSAETGELFF
TRBV28	NA	TRBJ1-3	TRBD1	TGTGCCAGCAGGGAGACAGGGGGCTGGGGTAACACCATATATTTT	CASRETGGWGNTIYF
TRBV7-7	NA	TRBJ2-1	NA	TGTGCTAGCAGCTTCGGGGATCCCATCTACAATGAGCAGTTCTTC	CASSFGDPIYNEQFF
TRBV6-5	NA	TRBJ2-1	TRBD2	TGTGCCAGCAGTCGTGAGGGACTAGCGGGCAATGAGCAGTTCTTC	CASSREGLAGNEQFF
TRBV7-9	once	TRBJ1-1	NA	TGTGCCAGCAGCTTAGTTGGCAAAGACACTGAAGCTTTCTTT	CASSLVGKDTEAFF
TRBV10-3	NA	TRBJ1-2	NA	TGTGCCATCATGGAGACCTATGGCTACACCTTC	CAIMETYGYTF
TRBV27	NA	TRBJ2-1	TRBD2	TGTGCCAGCAGTTTATCTACTAGCGGGGGCTACAATGAGCAGTTCTTC	CASSLSTSGGYNEQFF
TRBV29-1	once	TRBJ2-1	TRBD1	TGCAGCGTTACCCGGGACAGTGGCAATGAGCAGTTCTTC	CSVTRDSGNEQFF
TRBV5-1	NA	TRBJ2-7	NA	TGCGCCAGCAGCTTGGCCGGGGTCTCGTCCTACGAGCAGTACTTC	CASSLAGVSSYEQYF
TRBV19	NA	TRBJ1-4	NA	TGTGCCAGTAGTCCGTTGTGGGCAGGCGATGTGGGTGAACTGTTTTTT	CASSPLWAGDVGELFF
TRBV6-5	NA	TRBJ1-5	NA	TGTGCCAGCAGTTACTATTCAAATCAGCCCCAGCATTTT	CASSYYSNQPQHF
TRBV7-9	NA	TRBJ1-3	TRBD1	TGTGCCAGCAGCTTAAGAGACAGGGCTGGAAACACCATATATTTT	CASSLRDRAGNTIYF
TRBV5-1	NA	TRBJ2-7	NA	TGCGCCAGCAGCGTAACAGGGAGTCCCTCCTACGAGCAGTACTTC	CASSVTGSPSYEQYF
TRBV20-1	once	TRBJ1-5	NA	TGCAGTGCTAGTTATCAGGCCCGCCTGAATCAGCCCCAGCATTTT	CSASYQARLNQPQHF
TRBV6-5	NA	TRBJ2-1	NA	TGTGCCAGCAGTTACCAGGGCAACTACAATGAGCAGTTCTTC	CASSYQGNYNEQFF
TRBV18	NA	TRBJ1-3	NA	TGTGCCAGCTCACGAAATTTAGACTTTACAGGCTCTGGAAACACCATATATTTT	CASSRNLDFTGSGNTIYF
TRBV5-1	few	TRBJ2-1	NA	TGCGCCAGCAGCTTGGAGCTTGTCTACAATGAGCAGTTCTTC	CASSLELVYNEQFF
TRBV2	NA	TRBJ2-1	TRBD2	TGTGCCAGCAGTGGACTAGCGGAGCAGTTCTTC	CASSGLAEQFF
TRBV5-3	NA	TRBJ2-2	NA	TGTGCCAGAAGCCCGGATCGAACAGGGAACACCGGGGAGCTGTTTTTT	CARSPDRTGNTGELFF
TRBV3-1/TRBV3-2	once	TRBJ2-3	TRBD2	TGTGCCAGCAGCCATTCCAGACTAGCGGGGATCACATCAAACACAGATACGCAGTATTTT	CASSHSRLAGITSNTDTQYF
TRBV9	NA	TRBJ2-1	TRBD2	TGTGCCAGCAGCGTAGGGCCCTTTAGCGGGGTCAATGAGCAGTTCTTC	CASSVGPFSGVNEQFF
TRBV7-3	NA	TRBJ1-6	NA	TGTGCCAGCAGCTTAAATCGTAATTCACCCCTCCACTTT	CASSLNRNSPLHF
TRBV18	NA	TRBJ2-2	NA	TGTGCCAGCTCACCAAGTGAAACGGGGGACACCGGGGAGCTGTTTTTT	CASSPSETGDTGELFF
TRBV19	NA	TRBJ1-4	NA	TGTGCCAGTAGTATAGGTCGGAATGAAAAACTGTTTTTT	CASSIGRNEKLFF
TRBV5-5	NA	TRBJ2-6	NA	TGTGCCAGCAGCTTCGGGAACGAGAACGTCCTGACTTTC	CASSFGNENVLTF
TRBV5-4	NA	TRBJ2-2	TRBD2	TGTGCCAGCGAGCGGGAGGCGAACACCGGGGAGCTGTTTTTT	CASEREANTGELFF
TRBV2	NA	TRBJ2-7	TRBD2	TGTGCCAGCAGCCGAACTAGCGGAATGTACGAGCAGTACTTC	CASSRTSGMYEQYF
TRBV4-2	NA	TRBJ2-1	NA	TGTGCCAGCAGCCCGGAGAGGGACTCATACAATGAGCAGTTCTTC	CASSPERDSYNEQFF
TRBV7-2	NA	TRBJ1-4	NA	TGTGCCAGCAGCTTCGGGGCTAATGAAAAACTGTTTTTT	CASSFGANEKLFF
TRBV5-4	NA	TRBJ2-3	TRBD2	TGTGCCAGCAGCTTGGAGGGACTAGCGGGAGATTCCACAGATACGCAGTATTTT	CASSLEGLAGDSTDTQYF
TRBV27	NA	TRBJ1-4	TRBD1	TGTGCCAGCAGTTTACGGGGACAGTTCCATGAAAAACTGTTTTTT	CASSLRGQFHEKLFF
TRBV9	NA	TRBJ1-6	NA	TGTGCCAGCAGCCATACGGACAGTAATTCACCCCTCCACTTT	CASSHTDSNSPLHF
TRBV23-1	few	TRBJ1-6	NA	TGCGCCAGCAGTCAATCTGGCAGCTCCTATAATTCACCCCTCCACTTT	CASSQSGSSYNSPLHF
TRBV18	NA	TRBJ2-3	NA	TGTGCCAGCTCACCAGCTTTCCTTATCTATGGCACAGATACGCAGTATTTT	CASSPAFLIYGTDTQYF
TRBV28	NA	TRBJ2-1	NA	TGTGCCAGCAGCTCAACATACAATGAGCAGTTCTTC	CASSSTYNEQFF
TRBV7-9	NA	TRBJ2-7	TRBD1	TGTGCCAGCAGCCAACAGGGGGCCTACGAGCAGTACTTC	CASSQQGAYEQYF